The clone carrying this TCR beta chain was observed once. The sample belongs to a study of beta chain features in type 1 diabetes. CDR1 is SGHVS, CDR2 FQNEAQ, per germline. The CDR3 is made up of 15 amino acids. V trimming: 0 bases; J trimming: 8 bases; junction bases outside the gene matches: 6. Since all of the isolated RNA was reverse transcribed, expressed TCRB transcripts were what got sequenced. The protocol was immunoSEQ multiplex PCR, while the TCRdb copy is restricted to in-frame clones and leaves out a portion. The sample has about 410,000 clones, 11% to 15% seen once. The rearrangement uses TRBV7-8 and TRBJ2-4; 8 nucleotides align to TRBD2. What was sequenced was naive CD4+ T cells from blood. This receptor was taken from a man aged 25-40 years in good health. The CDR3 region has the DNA TGTGCCAGCAGCTTAGCAAGAGCGGGAGCGGACATTCAGTACTTC. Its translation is CASSLARAGADIQYF.